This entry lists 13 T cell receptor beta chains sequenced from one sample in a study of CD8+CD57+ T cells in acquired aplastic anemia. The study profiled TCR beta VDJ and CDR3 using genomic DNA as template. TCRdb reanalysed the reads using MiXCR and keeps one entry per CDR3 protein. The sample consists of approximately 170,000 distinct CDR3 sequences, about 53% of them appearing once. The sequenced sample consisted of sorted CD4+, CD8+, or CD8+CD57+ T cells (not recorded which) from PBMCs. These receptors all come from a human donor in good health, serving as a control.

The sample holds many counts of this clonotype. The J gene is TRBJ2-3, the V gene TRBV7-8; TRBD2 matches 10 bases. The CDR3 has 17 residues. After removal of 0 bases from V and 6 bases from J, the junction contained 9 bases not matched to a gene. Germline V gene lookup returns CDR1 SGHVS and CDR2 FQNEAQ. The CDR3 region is CASSLALSSGGRDTQYF. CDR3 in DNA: TGTGCCAGCAGCTTAGCGCTCTCTAGCGGGGGTAGGGATACGCAGTATTTT.

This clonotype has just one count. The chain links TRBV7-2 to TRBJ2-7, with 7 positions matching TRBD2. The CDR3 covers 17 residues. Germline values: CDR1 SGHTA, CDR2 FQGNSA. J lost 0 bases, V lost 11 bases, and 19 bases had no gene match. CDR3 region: CAARLAEGLHCSYEQYF. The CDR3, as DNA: TGTGCCGCAAGGCTAGCGGAGGGGCTACACTGCTCCTACGAGCAGTACTTC.

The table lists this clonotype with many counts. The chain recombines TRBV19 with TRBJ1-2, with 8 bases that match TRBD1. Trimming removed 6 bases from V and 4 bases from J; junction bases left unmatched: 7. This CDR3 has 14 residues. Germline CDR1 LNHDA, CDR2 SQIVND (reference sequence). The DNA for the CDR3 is TGTGCCAGTAGCCCCTCCGACAGGGGCTATGGCTACACCTTC. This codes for CASSPSDRGYGYTF.

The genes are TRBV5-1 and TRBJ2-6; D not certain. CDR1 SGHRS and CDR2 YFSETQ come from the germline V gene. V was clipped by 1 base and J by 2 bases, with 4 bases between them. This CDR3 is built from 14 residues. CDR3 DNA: TGCGCCAGCAGCTTGTCTGCTGGGGCCAACGTCCTGACTTTC. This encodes CASSLSAGANVLTF.

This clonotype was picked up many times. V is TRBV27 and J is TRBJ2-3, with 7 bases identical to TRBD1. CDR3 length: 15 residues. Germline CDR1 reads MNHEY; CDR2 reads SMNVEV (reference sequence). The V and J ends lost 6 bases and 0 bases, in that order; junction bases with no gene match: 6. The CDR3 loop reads CASRGQSSSTDTQYF. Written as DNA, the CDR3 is TGTGCCAGCAGGGGACAGTCCTCAAGCACAGATACGCAGTATTTT.

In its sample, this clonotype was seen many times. For the CDR3, the DNA is TGCGCCAGTCACGGACAGGAGAAAGAGACCCAGTACTTC. Protein sequence: CASHGQEKETQYF. The chain joins TRBV5-1 to TRBJ2-5; 7 positions agree with TRBD1. The CDR3 runs to 13 residues. J was trimmed by 3 bases and V by 8 bases; bases with no gene match: 7. Germline loops: CDR1 SGHRS, CDR2 YFSETQ.

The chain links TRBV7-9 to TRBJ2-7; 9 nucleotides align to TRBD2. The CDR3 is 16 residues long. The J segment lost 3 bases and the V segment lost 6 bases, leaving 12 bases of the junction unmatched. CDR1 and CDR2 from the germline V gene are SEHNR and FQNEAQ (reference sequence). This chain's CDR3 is CASSLPSGTRDYEQYF. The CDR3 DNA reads TGTGCCAGCAGTTTACCTAGCGGGACCCGGGACTACGAGCAGTACTTC.

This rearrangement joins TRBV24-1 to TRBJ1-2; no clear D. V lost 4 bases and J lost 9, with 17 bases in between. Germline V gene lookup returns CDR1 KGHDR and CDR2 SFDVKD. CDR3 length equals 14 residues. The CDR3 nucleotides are TGTGCCACCAGTGACCCCCCGGGCGTTGATAGCTACACCTTC. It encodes CATSDPPGVDSYTF.

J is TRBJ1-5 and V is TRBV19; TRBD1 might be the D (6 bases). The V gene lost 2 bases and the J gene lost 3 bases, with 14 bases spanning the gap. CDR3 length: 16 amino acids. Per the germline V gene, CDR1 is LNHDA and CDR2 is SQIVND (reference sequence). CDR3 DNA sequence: TGTGCCAGTAGTATATATCTGGACAGCCACAATCAGCCCCAGCATTTT. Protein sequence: CASSIYLDSHNQPQHF.

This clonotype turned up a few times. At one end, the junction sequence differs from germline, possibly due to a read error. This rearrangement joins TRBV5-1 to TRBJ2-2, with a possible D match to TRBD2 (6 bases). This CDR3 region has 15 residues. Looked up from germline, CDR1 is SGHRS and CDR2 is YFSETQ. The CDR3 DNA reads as TGCGCCAGCAGCTTGGCCAGGGCAGGCACCGGGGGGCTGTTTTTT. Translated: CASSLARAGTGGLFF.

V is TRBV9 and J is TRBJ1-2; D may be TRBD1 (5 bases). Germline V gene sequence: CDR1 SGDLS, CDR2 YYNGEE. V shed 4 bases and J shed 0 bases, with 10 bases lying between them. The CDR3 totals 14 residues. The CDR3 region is CASSPGGSNYGYTF. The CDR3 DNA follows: TGTGCCAGCAGCCCGGGGGGATCTAACTATGGCTACACCTTC.

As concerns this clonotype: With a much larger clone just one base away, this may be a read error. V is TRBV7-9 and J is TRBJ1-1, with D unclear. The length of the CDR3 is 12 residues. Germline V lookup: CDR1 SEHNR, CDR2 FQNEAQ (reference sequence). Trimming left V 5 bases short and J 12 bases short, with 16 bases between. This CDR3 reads CASSKAGPETFF. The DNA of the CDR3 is TGTGCCAGCAGCAAGGCCGGCCCCGAGACTTTCTTT.

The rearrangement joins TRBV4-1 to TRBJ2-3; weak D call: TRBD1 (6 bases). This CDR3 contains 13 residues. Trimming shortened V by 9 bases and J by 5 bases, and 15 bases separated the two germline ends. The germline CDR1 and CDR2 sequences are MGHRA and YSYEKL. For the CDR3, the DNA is TGCGCCAGACTACAGGGCCGGGAAGATACGCAGTATTTT. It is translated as CARLQGREDTQYF.